This TCR beta chain originates from a study of blood T cell repertoires in COVID-19 (dated by TCRdb to the early 2020s). General notes on the study: Samples covering the acute and convalescent phases of COVID-19 were provided by collaborators in the United States, Italy and Spain. The prospective study material was composed of cDNA or gDNA derived from T cells, B-cell-depleted T cells, or PBMCs. Deeply sampled blood TCRbeta repertoires from subjects exposed to, actively infected with, or recovered from COVID-19 were included in the dataset. The repertoires were made available in a free public database intended to serve as a resource for research on the immune response to SARS-CoV-2. The samples were drawn from two sources: the first 160 participants of the ongoing ImmuneRACE study, and 1,000 to 1,500 subjects contributed by 6 global collaborators. The sample metadata nearly always contained a de-identified subject ID, COVID-19 status, age in years and sex. Where available, HLA class I and class II types were obtained from metadata supplied by the sample provider rather than from assay-based typing. Study-level results and caveats: The quantity of clinical and demographic metadata differed by source and by participant and was supplied without curation.

The immunoSEQ Assay, a bias-controlled multiplex PCR, was used to amplify TCRbeta CDR3 regions from genomic DNA. As for how the authors treated the data: The number of nucleated cells in each sample was estimated by amplification of reference gene primers within the assay. To quantify the absolute abundance of each unique TCRbeta CDR3 rearrangement, sequence reads were collapsed and filtered. For each sample, productive Simpson clonality was calculated as the square root of Simpson's diversity index across productive rearrangements. TCRdb re-hosts the immuneACCESS table, in-frame sequences only. Its copies lack some clones; in the studies checked, an unresolved V gene accounts for under half of them, and the cause for the rest is not known. Clonal size and the V and J genes are those of that table, whereas D and trimming came from the DNA. The sample table shows hundreds of thousands of clones, and around 82% are seen once. Roughly 5.8% of the sample goes to the ten largest clones.

Whole blood was collected in K2EDTA tubes by collaborating institutions according to the institutions' own protocols. For TCRbeta analysis, collaborators shipped samples in one of three forms: frozen whole blood, isolated PBMCs, or DNA extracted from either of those sample types. The germline V gene (reference sequence) sets CDR1 to SGHNT and CDR2 to YYREEE. Spanning cysteine to phenylalanine, the CDR3 consists of 15 amino acids. The sequence is cut down to CDR3 DNA, 45 bases in frame from base 1. V is reduced by 3 bases and J by 0 bases, leaving a spacing of 11 bases between them. Comment on this clone: Its specific antigen is unknown. Base qualities are not recorded, but no much larger clone differs from it by a single base.

The sequencing sample was made of peripheral blood. The sequence derives from a man aged 80 or over with acute or convalescent COVID-19. The rearranged chain carries TRBV5-4 and TRBJ2-3; possibly the D gene is TRBD2, per 6 matching bases. This receptor has the CDR3 CASSSPGESTDTQYF. The sequenced DNA: TGTGCCAGCAGCTCCCCGGGAGAGAGCACAGATACGCAGTATTTT.